Given below is one T cell receptor beta chain in context. The sample originates from a study of blood T cell repertoires in COVID-19. Clones were sequenced by immunoSEQ multiplex PCR, and TCRdb holds only the in-frame ones, with some missing. This sample carries tens of thousands of clones, around 89% of them seen once, and the ten largest clones take roughly 1.6%. J was trimmed by 4 bases and V by 5 bases; bases with no gene match: 6. Germline-derived CDR1 and CDR2 are LGHDT and YNNKEL (reference sequence). The CDR3 extends over 15 amino acids. The clonotype originates from a man in his fifties or sixties with acute or convalescent COVID-19. The chain couples TRBV3-1 (or the pseudogene TRBV3-2) to TRBJ1-4; 8 bases are a match to TRBD1. The sample consisted of peripheral blood. The CDR3 DNA follows: TGTGCCAGCAGCGGACAGGGAGGTTTTAATGAAAAACTGTTTTTT. It translates to CASSGQGGFNEKLFF.